Described below is a single TCR beta chain sequence and its context. Per germline, CDR1 SQVTM and CDR2 ANQGSEA. V lost 7 bases and J 4 bases, leaving 16 bases between the germline ends. CDR3 length: 13 residues. Then a second PCR, running roughly 7 to 11 cycles, was carried out with a sample-barcoded 5' primer and a J-beta primer mix. TCRdb passed the 5' RACE reads through MiXCR, listing each CDR3 protein once. The profile shows some 1.5 million distinct CDR3 sequences, approximately 43% of them singletons. These data are taken from a study of blood T cells in healthy people across ages. Sequences were obtained from blood. The chain recombines TRBV29-1 with TRBJ1-2, with a tentative D call TRBD1 (5 bases). The receptor's source is a woman under 30 in good health. The DNA for the CDR3 is TGCAGCGCATCAGAGAGGGGAATCTATGGCTACACCTTC. This gives the protein CSASERGIYGYTF. The full variable domain, in which reference TRBV29-1 and TRBJ1-2 provide the parts outside the CDR3, is SAVISQKPSRDICQRGTSLTIQCQVDSQVTMMFWYRQQPGQSLTLIATANQGSEATYESGFVIDKFPISRPNLTFSTLTVSNMSPEDSSIYLCSASERGIYGYTFGSGTRLTVV.